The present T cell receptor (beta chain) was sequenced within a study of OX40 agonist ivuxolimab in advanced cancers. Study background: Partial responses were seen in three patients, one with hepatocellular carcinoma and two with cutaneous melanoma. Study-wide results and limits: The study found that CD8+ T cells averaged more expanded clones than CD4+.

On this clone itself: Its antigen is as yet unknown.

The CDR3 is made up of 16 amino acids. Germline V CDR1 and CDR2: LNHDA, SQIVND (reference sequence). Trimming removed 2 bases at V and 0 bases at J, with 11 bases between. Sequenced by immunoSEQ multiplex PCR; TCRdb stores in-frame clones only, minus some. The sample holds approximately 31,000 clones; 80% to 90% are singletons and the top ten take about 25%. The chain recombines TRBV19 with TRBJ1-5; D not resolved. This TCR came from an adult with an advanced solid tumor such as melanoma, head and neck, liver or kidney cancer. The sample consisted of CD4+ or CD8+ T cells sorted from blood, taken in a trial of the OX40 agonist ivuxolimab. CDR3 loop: CASSIWSDYSNQPQHF. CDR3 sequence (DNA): TGTGCCAGTAGTATATGGTCAGACTATAGCAATCAGCCCCAGCATTTT.